Listed below are T cell receptor beta chains from one sample, sequenced in a study of T cell responses to AZD1222 COVID-19 vaccine. Clones were sequenced by immunoSEQ multiplex PCR, and TCRdb holds only the in-frame ones, with some missing. This sample yields 100,000 to 150,000 clones, of which under 90% are seen a single time; 6.3% belongs to the top ten. This specimen consisted of peripheral blood, obtained on day 0 of AZD1222 vaccination. The receptors stem from an adult in good health. CDR3s include the opening cysteine and the closing phenylalanine or tryptophan. A D gene is named only where the DNA matches it firmly. Expanded clones get a size class; other rows say once, few or many, or leave the size out.

v_gene	abundance	j_gene	d_gene	CDR3nt	CDR3aa
TRBV5-1	NA	TRBJ1-2	NA	TGCGCCAGCAGCCCGGGTGGGGAGGGCTACACCTTC	CASSPGGEGYTF
TRBV9	NA	TRBJ2-3	NA	TGTGCCAGCAGCGTAGGGCGGGGCGGCACAGATACGCAGTATTTT	CASSVGRGGTDTQYF
TRBV7-2	NA	TRBJ1-2	NA	TGTGCCAGCAGGCCGGGGGATGGCTATGGCTACACCTTC	CASRPGDGYGYTF
TRBV27	NA	TRBJ1-2	TRBD1	TGTGCCAGCAGTTTGGGGGACAGGGGAACCTATGGCTACACCTTC	CASSLGDRGTYGYTF
TRBV5-1	NA	TRBJ1-3	NA	TGCGCCAGCAGCACCGGGGAAGCTGGAAACACCATATATTTT	CASSTGEAGNTIYF
TRBV3-1/TRBV3-2	NA	TRBJ2-5	NA	TGTGCCAGCAGCCCAGGGGAATTTTACCAAGAGACCCAGTACTTC	CASSPGEFYQETQYF
TRBV5-5	NA	TRBJ2-1	NA	TGTGCCAGCAGCTTGGTCAGCGGATCCTACAATGAGCAGTTCTTC	CASSLVSGSYNEQFF
TRBV19	few	TRBJ1-1	NA	TGTGCCAGTAGTATTGCAGGCTTGGGTACTGAAGCTTTCTTT	CASSIAGLGTEAFF
TRBV5-1	NA	TRBJ2-7	NA	TGCGCCAGCAGCTCTCGGGGACATTCCTACGAGCAGTACTTC	CASSSRGHSYEQYF
TRBV2	NA	TRBJ2-2	NA	TGTGCCAGCAGGGCAGGGCGGAACACCGGGGAGCTGTTTTTT	CASRAGRNTGELFF
TRBV5-4	NA	TRBJ1-1	NA	TGTGCCAGCAGCCGAGGGGGCACTGAAGCTTTCTTT	CASSRGGTEAFF
TRBV5-1	NA	TRBJ1-2	TRBD1	TGCGCCAGCACAGGGGGCGAGAGGAATGGCTACACCTTC	CASTGGERNGYTF
TRBV29-1	NA	TRBJ1-3	NA	TGCAGCGTGAGGGGGGGAGTCTCTGGAAACACCATATATTTT	CSVRGGVSGNTIYF
TRBV15	NA	TRBJ2-5	NA	TGTGCCACCAGCAGAAGGACACGGGAAGAGACCCAGTACTTC	CATSRRTREETQYF
TRBV29-1	NA	TRBJ2-5	NA	TGCAGCGTTGACAGGGGCCGGGAGACCCAGTACTTC	CSVDRGRETQYF
TRBV19	once	TRBJ1-5	NA	TGTGCCAGTAGTCCGAACAGGGTCCAGCCCCAGCATTTT	CASSPNRVQPQHF
TRBV4-3	once	TRBJ2-5	NA	TGCGCCAGCAGCCCGGGTAAGGCGGAGACCCAGTACTTC	CASSPGKAETQYF
TRBV5-1	NA	TRBJ1-2	NA	TGCGCCAGCAGCTTGGGGGCCCTATATGGCTACACCTTC	CASSLGALYGYTF
TRBV4-1	NA	TRBJ2-7	TRBD2	TGCGCCAGCAGCCCGACTAGCGGGGGGGTCTCCTACGAGCAGTACTTC	CASSPTSGGVSYEQYF
TRBV29-1	NA	TRBJ2-3	NA	TGCAGCGTACAGATCCCGGGACTCCGAGATACGCAGTATTTT	CSVQIPGLRDTQYF
TRBV13	NA	TRBJ2-5	TRBD2	TGTGCCAGCAGCCTCAGCGGGACTAGCGGTGGAGTCGGACAAGAGACCCAGTACTTC	CASSLSGTSGGVGQETQYF
TRBV14	NA	TRBJ2-3	NA	TGTGCCAGCAGCCCTACAAGCGGACCACCAAATACGCAGTATTTT	CASSPTSGPPNTQYF
TRBV3-1/TRBV3-2	NA	TRBJ1-6	TRBD1	TGTGCCAGCAGCTTTACCGGGACAGGGGGCTTTTTTGATTCACCCCTCCACTTT	CASSFTGTGGFFDSPLHF
TRBV27	NA	TRBJ1-1	TRBD1	TGTGCCAGCAGGGGACAGGCGAACACTGAAGCTTTCTTT	CASRGQANTEAFF
TRBV16	NA	TRBJ1-5	TRBD1	TGTGCCAGCAGCCAATCGGGACAGGGGGGACAGCCCCAGCATTTT	CASSQSGQGGQPQHF
TRBV30	few	TRBJ1-3	NA	TGTGCCTGGGGGTGGGGAAACACCATATATTTT	CAWGWGNTIYF
TRBV11-2	NA	TRBJ1-2	TRBD1	TGTGCCAGCAGCCCACGGGACAGCCGGGGGTATGGCTACACCTTC	CASSPRDSRGYGYTF
TRBV3-1/TRBV3-2	NA	TRBJ1-1	NA	TGTGCCAGCAGCCCCACCCAATGGGGCCACACTGAAGCTTTCTTT	CASSPTQWGHTEAFF
TRBV7-9	NA	TRBJ2-7	TRBD1	TGTGCCAGCAGCCCGCTCGGGACAGCCTACGAGCAGTACTTC	CASSPLGTAYEQYF